This paragraph reports one T cell receptor beta chain. This CDR3 is 16 amino acids long. Trimming took off 4 bases at V and 2 bases at J, with 12 bases between the two ends. Looked up from germline, CDR1 is SGHTA and CDR2 is FQGTGA. This sample is drawn from a study of blood T cell repertoires in COVID-19. Study-wide context: Italy, Spain and the United States were the sources of the convalescent and acute COVID-19 samples. Sample material is recorded as cDNA or gDNA derived from T cells, B-cell-depleted T cells, or PBMCs.

Seattle's cohort entered during active infection and was followed longitudinally. How the authors handled the data: Quantification of nucleated cells was approximated via reference gene primer amplification. Sequencing was performed with immunoSEQ multiplex PCR; in TCRdb, only in-frame clones are kept and a portion is missing. V, J and clone size reflect that table, while D and trimming were determined from the DNA. The sample includes under 200,000 clones, over 80% of them seen just once. The sequenced material came from peripheral blood. The rearrangement joins TRBV7-3 to TRBJ2-6, with D possibly being TRBD2 (5 bases). This clonotype originated in a woman aged 55-70 years with COVID-19, enrolled during active disease. CDR3 in amino acids: CASSSHSGAGANVLTF. CDR3 DNA: TGTGCCAGCAGCTCCCACTCCGGGGCTGGGGCCAACGTCCTGACTTTC.